Sequencing of this T cell receptor beta chain was carried out in a study of PD-1 blockade in classical Hodgkin lymphoma. Overall study: Patients got intravenous nivolumab 3 mg/kg every 2 weeks. General study findings and limits: Healthy donors were reported to have higher baseline TCR diversity than newly diagnosed patients. Reasons behind the repertoire differences stay unclear, perhaps disease activity or earlier therapy.

Libraries were prepared by immunoSEQ multiplex PCR; TCRdb keeps only in-frame clonotypes and omits some of them. This table holds over 25,000 clones, more than 75% found once. The germline gives CDR1 SGHRS, CDR2 YFSETQ. The CDR3 is 16 residues long. Trimming left V 5 bases short and J 2 bases short, with 19 bases between. The patients all showed relapse after autologous stem cell transplantation, while their brentuximab vedotin exposure varied. Worth noting for this clone: What it recognizes is unknown.

This receptor was identified in a human donor with classical Hodgkin lymphoma. The chain joins TRBV5-1 to TRBJ2-5, with D perhaps TRBD2 (6 bases). Material: peripheral blood mononuclear cells (PBMCs), obtained at baseline. The CDR3 region is CASRPSSGGAQETQYF. As DNA, the CDR3 is TGCGCCAGCAGGCCCTCCTCTGGCGGGGCGCAAGAGACCCAGTACTTC.